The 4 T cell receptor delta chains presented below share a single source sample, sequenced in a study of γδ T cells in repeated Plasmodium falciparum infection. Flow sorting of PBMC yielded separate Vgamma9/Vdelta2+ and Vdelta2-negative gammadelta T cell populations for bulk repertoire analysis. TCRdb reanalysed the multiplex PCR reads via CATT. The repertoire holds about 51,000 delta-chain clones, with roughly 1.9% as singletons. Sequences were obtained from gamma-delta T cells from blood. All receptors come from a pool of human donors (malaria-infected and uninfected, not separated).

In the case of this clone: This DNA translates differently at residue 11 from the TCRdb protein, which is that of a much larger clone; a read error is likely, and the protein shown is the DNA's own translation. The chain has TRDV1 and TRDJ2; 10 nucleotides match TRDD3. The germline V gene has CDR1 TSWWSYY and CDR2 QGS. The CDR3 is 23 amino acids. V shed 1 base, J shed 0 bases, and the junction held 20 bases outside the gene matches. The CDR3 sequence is CALGEPAYWGMPVLIALTAQLFF. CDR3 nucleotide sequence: TGTGCTCTTGGGGAACCGGCGTACTGGGGGATGCCTGTGTTGATAGCTTTGACAGCACAACTCTTCTTT.

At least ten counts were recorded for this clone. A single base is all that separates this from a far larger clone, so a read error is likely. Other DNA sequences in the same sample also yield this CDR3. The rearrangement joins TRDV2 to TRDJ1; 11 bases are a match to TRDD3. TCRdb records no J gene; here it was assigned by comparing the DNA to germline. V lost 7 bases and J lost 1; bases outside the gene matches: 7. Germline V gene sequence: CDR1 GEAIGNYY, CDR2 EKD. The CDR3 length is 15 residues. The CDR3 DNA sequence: TGTGCCTGCGACCCACTGGGGGATAGCACCGATAAACTCATCTTT. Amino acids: CACDPLGDSTDKLIF.

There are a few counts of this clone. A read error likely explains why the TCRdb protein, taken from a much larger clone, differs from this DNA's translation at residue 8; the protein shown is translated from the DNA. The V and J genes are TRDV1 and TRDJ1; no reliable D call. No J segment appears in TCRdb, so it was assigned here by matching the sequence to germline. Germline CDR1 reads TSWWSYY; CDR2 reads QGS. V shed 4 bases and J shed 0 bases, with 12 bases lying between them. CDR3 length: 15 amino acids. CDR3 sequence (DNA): TGTGCTCTTGGGGGAAGGCTCTGCTACACCGATAAACTCATCTTT. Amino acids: CALGGRLCYTDKLIF.

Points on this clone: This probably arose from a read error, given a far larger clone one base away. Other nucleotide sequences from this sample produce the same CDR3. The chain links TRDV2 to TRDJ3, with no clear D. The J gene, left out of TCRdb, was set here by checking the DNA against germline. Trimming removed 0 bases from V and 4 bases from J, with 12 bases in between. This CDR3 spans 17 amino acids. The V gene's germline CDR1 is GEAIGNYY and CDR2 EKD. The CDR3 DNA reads TGTGCCTGTGACACCTTAGACGGCTCATGGGACACCCGACAGATGTTTTTC. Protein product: CACDTLDGSWDTRQMFF.